This record covers a single T cell receptor (beta chain). The sample comes from a study of blood T cell repertoires in COVID-19. The CDR3 sequence is 14 residues long. The V segment lost 2 bases and the J segment 6 bases; nucleotides outside the gene matches: 1. CDR1 and CDR2 from the germline V gene are KGHDR and SFDVKD. Repertoires were generated with immunoSEQ multiplex PCR, while TCRdb's copy carries only in-frame clones and drops some. The sample contains hundreds of thousands of clones, 85% to 90% of which appear only once. J is TRBJ2-3 and V is TRBV24-1; 10 nucleotides agree with TRBD1. This receptor was taken from a woman in her seventies with COVID-19, enrolled during active disease. The sequenced material came from peripheral blood. The CDR3 region is CATSDWTGGDTQYF. CDR3 DNA: TGTGCCACCAGTGATTGGACAGGGGGGGATACGCAGTATTTT.